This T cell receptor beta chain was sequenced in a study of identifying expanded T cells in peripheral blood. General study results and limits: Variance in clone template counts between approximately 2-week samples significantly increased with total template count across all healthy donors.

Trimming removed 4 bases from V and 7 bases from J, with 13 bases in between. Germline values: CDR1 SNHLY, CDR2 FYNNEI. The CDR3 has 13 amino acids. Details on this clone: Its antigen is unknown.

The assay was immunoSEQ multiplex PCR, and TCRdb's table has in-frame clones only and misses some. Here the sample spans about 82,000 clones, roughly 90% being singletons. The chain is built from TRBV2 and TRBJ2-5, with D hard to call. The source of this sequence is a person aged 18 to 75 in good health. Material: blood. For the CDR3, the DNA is TGTGCCAGCAGTGGCGATATGTTAGGGACCCAGTACTTC. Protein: CASSGDMLGTQYF. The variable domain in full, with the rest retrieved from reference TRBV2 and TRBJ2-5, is EPEVTQTPSHQVTQMGQEVILRCVPISNHLYFYWYRQILGQKVEFLVSFYNNEISEKSEIFDDQFSVERPDGSNFTLKIRSTKLEDSAMYFCASSGDMLGTQYFGPGTRLLVL.